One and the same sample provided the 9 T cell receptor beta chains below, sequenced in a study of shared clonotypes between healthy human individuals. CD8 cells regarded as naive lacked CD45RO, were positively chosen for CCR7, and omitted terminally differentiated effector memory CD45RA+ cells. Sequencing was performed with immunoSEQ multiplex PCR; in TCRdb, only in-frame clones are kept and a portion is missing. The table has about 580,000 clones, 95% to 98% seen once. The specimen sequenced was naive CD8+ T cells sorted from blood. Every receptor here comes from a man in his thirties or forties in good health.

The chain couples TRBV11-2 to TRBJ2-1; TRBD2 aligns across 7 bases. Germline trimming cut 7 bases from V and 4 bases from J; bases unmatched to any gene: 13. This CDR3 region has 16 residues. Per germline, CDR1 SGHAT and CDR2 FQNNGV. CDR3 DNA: TGTGCCAGCACCCCGAGCCGCGGGAGTAAATACAATGAGCAGTTCTTC. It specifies CASTPSRGSKYNEQFF.

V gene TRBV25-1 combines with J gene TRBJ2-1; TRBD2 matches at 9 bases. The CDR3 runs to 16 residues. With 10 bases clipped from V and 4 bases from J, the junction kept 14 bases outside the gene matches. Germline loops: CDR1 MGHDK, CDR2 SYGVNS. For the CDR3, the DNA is TGTGCCATCTCAAAAGGGAGCGGGAGGCTTTACAATGAGCAGTTCTTC. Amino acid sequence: CAISKGSGRLYNEQFF.

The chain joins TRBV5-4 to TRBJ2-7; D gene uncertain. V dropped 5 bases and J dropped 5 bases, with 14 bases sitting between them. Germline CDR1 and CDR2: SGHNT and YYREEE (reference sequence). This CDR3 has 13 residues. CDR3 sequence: CASSPFVGNEQYF. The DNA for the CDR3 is TGTGCCAGCAGTCCCTTTGTTGGAAACGAGCAGTACTTC. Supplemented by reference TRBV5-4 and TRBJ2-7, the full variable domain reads ETGVTQSPTHLIKTRGQQVTLRCSSQSGHNTVSWYQQALGQGPQFIFQYYREEENGRGNFPPRFSGLQFPNYSSELNVNALELDDSALYLCASSPFVGNEQYFGPGTRLTVT.

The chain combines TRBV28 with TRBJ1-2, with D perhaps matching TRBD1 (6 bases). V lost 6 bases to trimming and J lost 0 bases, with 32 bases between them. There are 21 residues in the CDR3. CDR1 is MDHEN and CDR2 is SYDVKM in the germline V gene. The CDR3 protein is CASSSYVEGGIREDANYGYTF. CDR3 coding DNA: TGTGCCAGCAGCTCCTACGTGGAGGGGGGGATTAGGGAAGATGCTAACTATGGCTACACCTTC.

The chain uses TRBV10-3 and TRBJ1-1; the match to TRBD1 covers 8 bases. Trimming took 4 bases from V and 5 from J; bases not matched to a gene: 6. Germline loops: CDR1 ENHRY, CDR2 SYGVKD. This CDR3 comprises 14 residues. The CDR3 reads CAISGGQGMTEAFF. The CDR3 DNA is TGTGCCATCAGTGGCGGACAGGGTATGACTGAAGCTTTCTTT.

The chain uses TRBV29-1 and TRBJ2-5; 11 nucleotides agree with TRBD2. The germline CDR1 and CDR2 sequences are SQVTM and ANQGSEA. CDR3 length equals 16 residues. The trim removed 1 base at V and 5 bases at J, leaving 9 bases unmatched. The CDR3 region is CSVEVLGLAGGETQYF. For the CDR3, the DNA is TGCAGCGTTGAAGTCCTCGGACTAGCGGGCGGGGAGACCCAGTACTTC.

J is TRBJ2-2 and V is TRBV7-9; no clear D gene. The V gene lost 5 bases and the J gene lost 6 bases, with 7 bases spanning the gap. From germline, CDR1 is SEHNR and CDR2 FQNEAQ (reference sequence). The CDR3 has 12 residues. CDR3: CASSGGAGELFF. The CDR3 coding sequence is TGTGCCAGCAGCGGTGGTGCCGGGGAGCTGTTTTTT. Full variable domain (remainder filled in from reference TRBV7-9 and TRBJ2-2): DTGVSQNPRHKITKRGQNVTFRCDPISEHNRLYWYRQTLGQGPEFLTYFQNEAQLEKSRLLSDRFSAERPKGSFSTLEIQRTEQGDSAMYLCASSGGAGELFFGEGSRLTVL.

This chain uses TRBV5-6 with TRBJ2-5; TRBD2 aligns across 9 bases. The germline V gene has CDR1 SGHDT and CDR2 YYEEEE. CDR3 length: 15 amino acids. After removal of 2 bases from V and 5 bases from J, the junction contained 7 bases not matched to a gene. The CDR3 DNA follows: TGTGCCAGCAGCTTCGCGGGAGGGCCAGGGGAGACCCAGTACTTC. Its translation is CASSFAGGPGETQYF.

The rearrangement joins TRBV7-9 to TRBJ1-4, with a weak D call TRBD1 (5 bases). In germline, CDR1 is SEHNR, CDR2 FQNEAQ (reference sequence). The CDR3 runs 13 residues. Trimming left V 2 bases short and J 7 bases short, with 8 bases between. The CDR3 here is CASSLTQGEKLFF. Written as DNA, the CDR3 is TGTGCCAGCAGCTTAACGCAGGGTGAAAAACTGTTTTTT.